This TCR beta chain was sequenced in a study of T cells after yellow fever vaccination. Overall study results and limits: A minor fraction of clonotypes spanned both CD4 and CD8 compartments.

This clonotype showed up many times. Its antigen is still unknown. TCRdb independently ran MiXCR on the 5' RACE reads; one entry per CDR3 protein. The sample yields some 240,000 distinct CDR3 sequences, roughly 4.8% seen once. Trimming removed 3 bases from V and 4 bases from J; junction bases left unmatched: 3. CDR3 length: 13 amino acids. Per germline, CDR1 SGDLS and CDR2 YYNGEE. The input for sequencing was CD4+ T cells sorted from PBMCs, taken on the day of the yellow fever booster vaccination. The source is a man aged 18-30 years who received the YFV17D yellow fever vaccine. The rearrangement uses TRBV9 and TRBJ1-2, with 7 bases matching TRBD1. In DNA form, the CDR3 reads TGTGCCAGCAGCGCCGGGACAGCCTATGGCTACACCTTC. Residues: CASSAGTAYGYTF.